The rows below give T cell receptor beta chains drawn from one sample of a study of CXCR3-negative and CXCR3-positive naive CD8 T cells. Reanalyzing the 5' RACE reads, TCRdb keeps one entry per CDR3 protein, without DNA. The table lists around 40,000 distinct CDR3 sequences. The sequenced sample consisted of memory CD8+ T cells from blood. Every receptor here comes from a human donor in good health. Some clones in this sample may be carry-over from other donors' samples. CDR3s include the opening cysteine and the closing phenylalanine or tryptophan. Expanded clones get a size class; other rows say once, few or many, or leave the size out.

clone_size: .
j_call: TRBJ2-1
v_call: TRBV2
cdr3_aa: CASSGERGKYNEQFF

clone_size: .
j_call: TRBJ2-5
v_call: TRBV7-3
cdr3_aa: CASSSASGLQETQYF

clone_size: .
j_call: TRBJ1-2
v_call: TRBV7-2
cdr3_aa: CASSFDRDRDGYTF

clone_size: .
j_call: TRBJ2-1
v_call: TRBV29-1
cdr3_aa: CSVTGQAYEQFF

clone_size: .
j_call: TRBJ1-1
v_call: TRBV28
cdr3_aa: CASSLGAGTTEAFF

clone_size: .
j_call: TRBJ2-1
v_call: TRBV6-4
cdr3_aa: CASSDGDLHEQFF

clone_size: .
j_call: TRBJ2-2
v_call: TRBV15
cdr3_aa: CATSRGTGELFF

clone_size: .
j_call: TRBJ2-1
v_call: TRBV12-5
cdr3_aa: CASGLVYNNEQFF

clone_size: medium-sized
j_call: TRBJ2-5
v_call: TRBV9
cdr3_aa: CASSLRTGEGETQYF

clone_size: .
j_call: TRBJ1-2
v_call: TRBV29-1
cdr3_aa: CSVDEGIDYTF

clone_size: .
j_call: TRBJ2-7
v_call: TRBV15
cdr3_aa: CATSKEQGVGYEQYF

clone_size: .
j_call: TRBJ2-5
v_call: TRBV28
cdr3_aa: CASSRGPRGGETQYF

clone_size: .
j_call: TRBJ2-3
v_call: TRBV28
cdr3_aa: CASSSGQGRTDTQYF

clone_size: .
j_call: TRBJ2-7
v_call: TRBV4-1
cdr3_aa: CASSQTGTGLRRQYF

clone_size: .
j_call: TRBJ2-1
v_call: TRBV7-9
cdr3_aa: CASSLERAEQFF

clone_size: .
j_call: TRBJ1-1
v_call: TRBV20-1
cdr3_aa: CSAFPTDSNTEAFF

clone_size: .
j_call: TRBJ2-2
v_call: TRBV4-2
cdr3_aa: CASSQRAGRRTGELFF

clone_size: .
j_call: TRBJ1-4
v_call: TRBV10-3
cdr3_aa: CAIRDRDTENEKLFF

clone_size: .
j_call: TRBJ2-2
v_call: TRBV6-6
cdr3_aa: CASSYSTRDRNTGELFF

clone_size: .
j_call: TRBJ1-1
v_call: TRBV25-1
cdr3_aa: CASSMLRGDTEAFF

clone_size: .
j_call: TRBJ2-3
v_call: TRBV12-3/TRBV12-4
cdr3_aa: CASLGGGTDTQYF

clone_size: .
j_call: TRBJ1-1
v_call: TRBV6-6
cdr3_aa: CASSYWARSNTEAFF

clone_size: .
j_call: TRBJ2-1
v_call: TRBV29-1
cdr3_aa: CSLRLDYNEQFF

clone_size: medium-sized
j_call: TRBJ2-7
v_call: TRBV7-2
cdr3_aa: CASSLNPGFYEQYF

clone_size: .
j_call: TRBJ1-1
v_call: TRBV5-1
cdr3_aa: CASSLPRGTEAFF

clone_size: .
j_call: TRBJ1-4
v_call: TRBV9
cdr3_aa: CASSLWTGEDEKLFF

clone_size: .
j_call: TRBJ2-1
v_call: TRBV20-1
cdr3_aa: CSASTRVGEQFF

clone_size: .
j_call: TRBJ1-2
v_call: TRBV6-6
cdr3_aa: CASDDGYGYTF

clone_size: .
j_call: TRBJ1-2
v_call: TRBV4-3
cdr3_aa: CASSQDGTGGVYGYTF

clone_size: .
j_call: TRBJ2-5
v_call: TRBV7-9
cdr3_aa: CASSGGGTGETQYF

clone_size: .
j_call: TRBJ2-7
v_call: TRBV5-1
cdr3_aa: CAGSFRPGQGAYEQYF

clone_size: .
j_call: TRBJ2-1
v_call: TRBV27
cdr3_aa: CASSRLLSDREEDNEQFF